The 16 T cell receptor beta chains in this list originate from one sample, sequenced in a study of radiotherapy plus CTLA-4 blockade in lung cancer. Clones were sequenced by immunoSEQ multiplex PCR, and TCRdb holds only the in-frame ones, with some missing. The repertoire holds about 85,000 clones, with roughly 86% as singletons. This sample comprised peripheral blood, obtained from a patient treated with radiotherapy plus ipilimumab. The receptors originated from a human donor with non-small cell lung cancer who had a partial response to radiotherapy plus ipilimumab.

CDR3 in amino acids: CASSLLQGDGYTF. The CDR3 DNA reads as TGTGCCAGCAGTCTCCTTCAGGGTGATGGCTACACCTTC. The chain combines TRBV28 with TRBJ1-2; tentatively, D is TRBD1 (5 bases). The germline gives CDR1 MDHEN, CDR2 SYDVKM. V dropped 5 bases and J dropped 6 bases, with 13 bases sitting between them. This CDR3 has 13 residues.

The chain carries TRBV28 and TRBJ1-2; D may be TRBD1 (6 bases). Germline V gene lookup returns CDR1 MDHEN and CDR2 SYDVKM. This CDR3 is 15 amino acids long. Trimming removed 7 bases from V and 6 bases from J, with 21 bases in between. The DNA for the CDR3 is TGTGCCAGCAAACCTTTGGCCGGGACATTGAATGGCTACACCTTC. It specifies CASKPLAGTLNGYTF.

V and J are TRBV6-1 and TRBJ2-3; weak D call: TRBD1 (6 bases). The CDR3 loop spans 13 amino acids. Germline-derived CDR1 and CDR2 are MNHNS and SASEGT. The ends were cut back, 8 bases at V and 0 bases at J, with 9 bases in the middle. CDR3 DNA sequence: TGTGCCAGCGGGACATACAGCACAGATACGCAGTATTTT. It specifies CASGTYSTDTQYF.

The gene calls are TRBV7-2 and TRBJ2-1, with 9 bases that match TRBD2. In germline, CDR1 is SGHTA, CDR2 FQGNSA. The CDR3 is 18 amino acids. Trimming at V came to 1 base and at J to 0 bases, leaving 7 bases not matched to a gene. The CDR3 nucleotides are TGTGCCAGCAGCTTAGTACCAGCGGGAGGACTCTCCTACAATGAGCAGTTCTTC. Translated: CASSLVPAGGLSYNEQFF.

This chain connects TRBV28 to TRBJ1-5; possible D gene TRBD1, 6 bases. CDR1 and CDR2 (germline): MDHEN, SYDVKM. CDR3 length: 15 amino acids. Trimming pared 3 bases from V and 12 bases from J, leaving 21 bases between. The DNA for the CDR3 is TGTGCCAGCAGTTTGGGGGGGCAGCCCCATGAGCACCAGCATTTT. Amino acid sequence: CASSLGGQPHEHQHF.

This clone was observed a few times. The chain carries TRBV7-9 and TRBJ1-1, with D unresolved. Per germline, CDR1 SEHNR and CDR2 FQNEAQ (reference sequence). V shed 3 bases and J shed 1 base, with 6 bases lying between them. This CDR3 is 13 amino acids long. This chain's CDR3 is CASSFSENTEAFF. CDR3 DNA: TGTGCCAGCAGCTTCTCAGAGAACACTGAAGCTTTCTTT.

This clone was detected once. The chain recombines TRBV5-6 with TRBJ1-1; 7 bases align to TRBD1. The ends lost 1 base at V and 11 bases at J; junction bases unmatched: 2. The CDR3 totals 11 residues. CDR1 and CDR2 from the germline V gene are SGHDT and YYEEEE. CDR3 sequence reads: CASSLQGEAFF. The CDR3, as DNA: TGTGCCAGCAGCTTGCAGGGGGAGGCTTTCTTT.

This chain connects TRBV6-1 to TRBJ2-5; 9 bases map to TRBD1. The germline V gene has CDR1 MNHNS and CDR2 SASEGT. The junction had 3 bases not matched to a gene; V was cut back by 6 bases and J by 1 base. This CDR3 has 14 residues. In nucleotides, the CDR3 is TGTGCCAGCAGCCGGGACAGGGTCCAAGAGACCCAGTACTTC. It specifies CASSRDRVQETQYF.

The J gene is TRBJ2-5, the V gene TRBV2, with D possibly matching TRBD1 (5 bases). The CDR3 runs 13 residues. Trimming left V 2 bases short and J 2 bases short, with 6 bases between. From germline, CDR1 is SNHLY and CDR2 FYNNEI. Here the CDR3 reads CASSEQGQETQYF. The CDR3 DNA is TGTGCCAGCAGTGAACAGGGTCAAGAGACCCAGTACTTC.

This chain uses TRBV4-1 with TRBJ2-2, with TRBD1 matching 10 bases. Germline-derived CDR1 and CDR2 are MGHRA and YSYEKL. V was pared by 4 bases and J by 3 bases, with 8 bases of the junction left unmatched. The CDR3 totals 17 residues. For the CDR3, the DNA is TGCGCCAGCAGCCCTCTCGGACAGGGGGTCGACACCGGGGAGCTGTTTTTT. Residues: CASSPLGQGVDTGELFF.

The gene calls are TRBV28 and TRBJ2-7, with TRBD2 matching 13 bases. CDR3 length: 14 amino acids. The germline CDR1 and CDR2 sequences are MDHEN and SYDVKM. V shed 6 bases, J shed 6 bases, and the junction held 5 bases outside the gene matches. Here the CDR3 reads CASRGGTSGIEQYV. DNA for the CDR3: TGTGCCAGCAGGGGGGGGACTAGCGGGATCGAGCAGTACGTC.

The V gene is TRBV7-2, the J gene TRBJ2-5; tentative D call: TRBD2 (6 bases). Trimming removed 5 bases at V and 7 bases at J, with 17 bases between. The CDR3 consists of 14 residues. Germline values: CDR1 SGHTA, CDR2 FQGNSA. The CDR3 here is CASSVAEGKGTQYF. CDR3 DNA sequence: TGTGCCAGCAGCGTCGCGGAGGGCAAGGGGACCCAGTACTTC.

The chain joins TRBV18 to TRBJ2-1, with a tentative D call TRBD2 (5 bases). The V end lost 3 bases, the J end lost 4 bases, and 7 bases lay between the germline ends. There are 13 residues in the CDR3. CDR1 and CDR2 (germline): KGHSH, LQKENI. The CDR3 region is CASSPPGYNEQFF. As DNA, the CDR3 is TGTGCCAGCTCACCTCCGGGGTACAATGAGCAGTTCTTC. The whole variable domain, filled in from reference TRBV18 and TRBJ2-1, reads NAGVMQNPRHLVRRRGQEARLRCSPMKGHSHVYWYRQLPEEGLKFMVYLQKENIIDESGMPKERFSAEFPKEGPSILRIQQVVRGDSAAYFCASSPPGYNEQFFGPGTRLTVL.

The CDR3 sequence is CASRQGTAETQYF. CDR3 DNA: TGTGCCAGCAGACAGGGGACAGCCGAGACCCAGTACTTC. The V gene is TRBV2, the J gene TRBJ2-5; 7 bases line up with TRBD1. Per germline, CDR1 SNHLY and CDR2 FYNNEI. Unmatched junction bases numbered 6, after V lost 6 bases and J lost 5 bases. The CDR3 covers 13 residues.

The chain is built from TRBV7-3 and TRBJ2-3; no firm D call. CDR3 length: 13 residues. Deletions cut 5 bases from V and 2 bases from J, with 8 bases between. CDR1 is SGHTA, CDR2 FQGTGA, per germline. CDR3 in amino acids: CASSIQTTDTQYF. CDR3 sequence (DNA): TGTGCCAGCAGCATACAGACCACAGATACGCAGTATTTT.

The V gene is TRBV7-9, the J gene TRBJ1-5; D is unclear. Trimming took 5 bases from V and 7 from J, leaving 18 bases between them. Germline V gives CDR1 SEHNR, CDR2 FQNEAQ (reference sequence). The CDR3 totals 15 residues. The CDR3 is CASSPAPDLGQPQHF. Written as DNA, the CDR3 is TGTGCCAGCAGCCCGGCGCCGGATTTGGGCCAGCCCCAGCATTTT.